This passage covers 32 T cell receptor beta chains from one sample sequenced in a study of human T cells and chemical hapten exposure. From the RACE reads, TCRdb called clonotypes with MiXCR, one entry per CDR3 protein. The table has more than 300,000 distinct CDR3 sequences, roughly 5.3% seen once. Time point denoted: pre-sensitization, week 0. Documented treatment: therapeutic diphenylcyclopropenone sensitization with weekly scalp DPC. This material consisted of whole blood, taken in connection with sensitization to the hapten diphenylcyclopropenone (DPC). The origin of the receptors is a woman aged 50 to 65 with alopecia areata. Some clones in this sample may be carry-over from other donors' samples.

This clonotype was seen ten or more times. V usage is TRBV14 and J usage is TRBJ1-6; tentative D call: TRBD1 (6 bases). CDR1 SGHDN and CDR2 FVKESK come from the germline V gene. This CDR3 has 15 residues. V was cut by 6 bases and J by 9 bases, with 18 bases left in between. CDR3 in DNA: TGTGCCAGCAGTAACCAAGGCGCCAGGGGTTCACCCCTCCACTTT. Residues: CASSNQGARGSPLHF.

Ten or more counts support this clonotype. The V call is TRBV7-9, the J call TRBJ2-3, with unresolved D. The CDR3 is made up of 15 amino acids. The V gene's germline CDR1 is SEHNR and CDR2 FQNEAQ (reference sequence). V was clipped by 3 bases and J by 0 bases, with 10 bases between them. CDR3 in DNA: TGTGCCAGCAGCTTCAGGAGAATTAGCACAGATACGCAGTATTTT. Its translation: CASSFRRISTDTQYF.

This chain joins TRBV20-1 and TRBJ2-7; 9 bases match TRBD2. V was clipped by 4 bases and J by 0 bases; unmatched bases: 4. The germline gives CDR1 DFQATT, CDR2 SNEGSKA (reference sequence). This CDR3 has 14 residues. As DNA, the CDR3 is TGCAGTGCTACCCGCGGGGGGGCCTCCTACGAGCAGTACTTC. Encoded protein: CSATRGGASYEQYF.

In nucleotides, the CDR3 is TGTGCCACCCGGGTAGCGGGGGGTCTGACCTACGAGCAGTACTTC. It yields the protein CATRVAGGLTYEQYF. The rearrangement links TRBV10-3 to TRBJ2-7, with 10 nucleotides matching TRBD2. The germline gives CDR1 ENHRY, CDR2 SYGVKD. The CDR3 totals 15 residues. The V and J ends lost 10 bases and 2 bases, in that order; junction bases with no gene match: 11.

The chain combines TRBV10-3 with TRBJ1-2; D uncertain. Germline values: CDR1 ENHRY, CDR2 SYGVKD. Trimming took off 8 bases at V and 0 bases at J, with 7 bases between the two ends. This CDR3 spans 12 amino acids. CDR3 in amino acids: CAIAVSNYGYTF. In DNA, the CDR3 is TGTGCCATCGCGGTCTCTAACTATGGCTACACCTTC.

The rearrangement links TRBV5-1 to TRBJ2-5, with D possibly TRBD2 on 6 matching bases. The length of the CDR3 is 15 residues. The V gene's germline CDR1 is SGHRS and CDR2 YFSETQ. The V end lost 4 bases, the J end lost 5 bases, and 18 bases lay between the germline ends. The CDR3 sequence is CASSGGPKTAETQYF. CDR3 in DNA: TGCGCCAGCAGCGGAGGGCCCAAGACAGCGGAGACCCAGTACTTC.

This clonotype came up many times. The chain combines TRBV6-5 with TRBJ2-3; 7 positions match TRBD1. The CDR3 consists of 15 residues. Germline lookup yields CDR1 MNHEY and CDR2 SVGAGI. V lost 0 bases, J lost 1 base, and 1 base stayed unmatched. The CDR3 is CASSYSQGGTDTQYF. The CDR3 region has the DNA TGTGCCAGCAGTTACTCCCAGGGGGGCACAGATACGCAGTATTTT.

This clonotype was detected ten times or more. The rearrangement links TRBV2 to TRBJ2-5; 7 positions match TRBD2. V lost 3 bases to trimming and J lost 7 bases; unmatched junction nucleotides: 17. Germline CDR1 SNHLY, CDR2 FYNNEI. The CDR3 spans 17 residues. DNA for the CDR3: TGTGCCAGCAGTGAGGCCCGGGGGACCCCCTGGGAGGGGACCCAGTACTTC. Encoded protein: CASSEARGTPWEGTQYF.

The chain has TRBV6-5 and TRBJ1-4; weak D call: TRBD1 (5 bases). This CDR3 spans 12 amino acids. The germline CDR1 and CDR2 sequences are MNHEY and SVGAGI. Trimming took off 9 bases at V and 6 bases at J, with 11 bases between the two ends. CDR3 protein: CASWGVDEKLFF. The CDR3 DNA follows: TGTGCCAGTTGGGGGGTAGATGAAAAACTGTTTTTT.

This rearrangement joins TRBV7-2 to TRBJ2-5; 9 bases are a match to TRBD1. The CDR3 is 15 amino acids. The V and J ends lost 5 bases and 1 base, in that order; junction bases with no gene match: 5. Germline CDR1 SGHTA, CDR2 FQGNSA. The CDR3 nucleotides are TGTGCCAGCAGCCTGAACAGGGGGCCCCAAGAGACCCAGTACTTC. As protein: CASSLNRGPQETQYF.

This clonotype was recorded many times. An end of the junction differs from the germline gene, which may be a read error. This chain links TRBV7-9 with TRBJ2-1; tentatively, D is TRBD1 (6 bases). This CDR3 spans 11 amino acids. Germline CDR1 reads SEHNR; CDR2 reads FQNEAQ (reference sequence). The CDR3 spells CASSPKGDGVF. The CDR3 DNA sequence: TGTGCCAGCAGCCCTAAGGGGGATGGGGTCTTC.

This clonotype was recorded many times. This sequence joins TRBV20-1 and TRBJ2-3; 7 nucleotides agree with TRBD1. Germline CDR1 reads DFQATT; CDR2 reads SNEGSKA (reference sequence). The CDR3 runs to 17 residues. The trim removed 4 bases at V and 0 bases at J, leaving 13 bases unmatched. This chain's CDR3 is CSANSPPTGPSTDTQYF. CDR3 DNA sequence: TGCAGTGCTAATTCACCCCCGACAGGGCCTAGCACAGATACGCAGTATTTT.

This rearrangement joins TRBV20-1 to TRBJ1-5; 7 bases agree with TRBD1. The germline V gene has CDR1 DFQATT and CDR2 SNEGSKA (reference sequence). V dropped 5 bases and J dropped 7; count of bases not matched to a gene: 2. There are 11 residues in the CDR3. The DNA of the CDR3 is TGCAGTGCTGGGGACAGCCAGCCCCAGCATTTT. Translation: CSAGDSQPQHF.

CDR3 in amino acids: CASSQESTTNEKLFF. The CDR3, as DNA: TGCGCCAGCAGCCAAGAATCCACAACTAATGAAAAACTGTTTTTT. The V and J genes are TRBV4-1 and TRBJ1-4; D is uncertain. Trimming cost V 0 bases and J 0 bases, with 5 bases left between them. Per germline, CDR1 MGHRA and CDR2 YSYEKL. The CDR3 sequence is 15 residues long.

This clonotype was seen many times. Here the CDR3 DNA reads TGTGCCAGCAGTCCTCCGCGGGAGAGGGGTACAGATACGCAGTATTTT. Residues: CASSPPRERGTDTQYF. The chain joins TRBV28 to TRBJ2-3; 7 bases map to TRBD2. V lost 5 bases and J lost 3; bases outside the gene matches: 11. CDR3 size: 16 residues. CDR1 is MDHEN and CDR2 is SYDVKM in the germline V gene. Together with reference TRBV28 and TRBJ2-3, the CDR3 gives the full variable domain: DVKVTQSSRYLVKRTGEKVFLECVQDMDHENMFWYRQDPGLGLRLIYFSYDVKMKEKGDIPEGYSVSREKKERFSLILESASTNQTSMYLCASSPPRERGTDTQYFGPGTRLTVL.

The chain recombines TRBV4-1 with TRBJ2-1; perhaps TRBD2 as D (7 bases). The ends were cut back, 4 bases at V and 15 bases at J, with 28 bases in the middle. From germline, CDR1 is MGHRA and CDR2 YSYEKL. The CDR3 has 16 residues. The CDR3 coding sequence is TGCGCCAGCAGCCGGTTGGGAGGGGGTAAGGACGCATTCCGGTTCTTC. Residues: CASSRLGGGKDAFRFF.

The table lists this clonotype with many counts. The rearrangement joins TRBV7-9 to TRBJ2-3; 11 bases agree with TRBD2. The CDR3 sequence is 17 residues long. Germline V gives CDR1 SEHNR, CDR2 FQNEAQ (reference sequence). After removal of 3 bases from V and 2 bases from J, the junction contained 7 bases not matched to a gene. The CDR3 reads CASSFPGTSGFTDTQYF. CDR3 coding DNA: TGTGCCAGCAGCTTCCCAGGGACTAGCGGCTTCACAGATACGCAGTATTTT.

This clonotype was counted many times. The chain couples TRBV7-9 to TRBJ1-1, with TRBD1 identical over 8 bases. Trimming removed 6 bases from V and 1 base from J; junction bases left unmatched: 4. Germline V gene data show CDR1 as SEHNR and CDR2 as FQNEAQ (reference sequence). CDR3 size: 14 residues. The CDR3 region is CASRKDRANTEAFF. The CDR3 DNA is TGTGCCAGCAGGAAGGACAGGGCGAACACTGAAGCTTTCTTT.

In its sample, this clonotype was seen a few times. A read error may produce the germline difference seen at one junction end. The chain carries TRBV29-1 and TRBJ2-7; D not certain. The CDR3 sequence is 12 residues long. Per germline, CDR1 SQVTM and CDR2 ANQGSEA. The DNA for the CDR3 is TGCAGCGTATCCAGCAGACGCTACGAGGAGTACTTC. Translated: CSVSSRRYEEYF.

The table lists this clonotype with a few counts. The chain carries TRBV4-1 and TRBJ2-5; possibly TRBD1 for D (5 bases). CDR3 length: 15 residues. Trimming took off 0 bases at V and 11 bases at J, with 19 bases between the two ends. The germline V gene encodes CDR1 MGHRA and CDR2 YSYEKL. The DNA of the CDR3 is TGCGCCAGCAGCCAAGAGCTGGGGCAGGGTTTAGCTCAGTACTTC. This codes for CASSQELGQGLAQYF.

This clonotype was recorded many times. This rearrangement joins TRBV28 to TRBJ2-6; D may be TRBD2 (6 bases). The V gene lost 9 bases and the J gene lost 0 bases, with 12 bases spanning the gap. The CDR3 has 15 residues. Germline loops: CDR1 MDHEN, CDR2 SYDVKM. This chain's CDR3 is CASLGLRSGANVLTF. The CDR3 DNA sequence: TGTGCCAGTCTGGGACTCCGCTCTGGGGCCAACGTCCTGACTTTC.

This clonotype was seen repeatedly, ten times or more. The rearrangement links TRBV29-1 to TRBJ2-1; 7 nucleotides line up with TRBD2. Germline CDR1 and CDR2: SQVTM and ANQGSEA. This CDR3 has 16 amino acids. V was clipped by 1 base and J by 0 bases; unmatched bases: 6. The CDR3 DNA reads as TGCAGCGTTGAAGCCGTAGCGGGCAGCTCCTACAATGAGCAGTTCTTC. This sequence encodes CSVEAVAGSSYNEQFF.

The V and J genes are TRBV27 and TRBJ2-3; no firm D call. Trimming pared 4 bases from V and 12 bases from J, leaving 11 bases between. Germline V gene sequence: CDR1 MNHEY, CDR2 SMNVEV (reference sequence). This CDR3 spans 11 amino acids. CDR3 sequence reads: CASSSGVIQYF. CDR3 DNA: TGTGCCAGCAGTTCTGGGGTTATACAGTATTTT.

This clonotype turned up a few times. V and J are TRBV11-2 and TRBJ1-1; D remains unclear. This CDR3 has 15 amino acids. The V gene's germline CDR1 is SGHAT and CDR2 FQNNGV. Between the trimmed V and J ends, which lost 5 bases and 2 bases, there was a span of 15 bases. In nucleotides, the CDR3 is TGTGCCAGCAGCCCGTTCTCTACGGTAAACACTGAAGCTTTCTTT. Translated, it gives CASSPFSTVNTEAFF.

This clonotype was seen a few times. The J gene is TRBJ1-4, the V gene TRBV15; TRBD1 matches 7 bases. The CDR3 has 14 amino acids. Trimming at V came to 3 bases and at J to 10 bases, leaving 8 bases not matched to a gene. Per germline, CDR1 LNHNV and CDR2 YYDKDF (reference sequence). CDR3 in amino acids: CATSSGGPGGKLFF. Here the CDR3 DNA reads TGTGCCACCAGCAGTGGGGGACCAGGGGGAAAACTGTTTTTT.

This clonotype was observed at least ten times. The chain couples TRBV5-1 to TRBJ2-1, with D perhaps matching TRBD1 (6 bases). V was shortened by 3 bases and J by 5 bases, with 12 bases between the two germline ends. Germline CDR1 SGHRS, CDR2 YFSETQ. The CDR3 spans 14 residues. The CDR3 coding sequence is TGCGCCAGCAGCTATTGGGGACAAGACAATGAGCAGTTCTTC. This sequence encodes CASSYWGQDNEQFF.

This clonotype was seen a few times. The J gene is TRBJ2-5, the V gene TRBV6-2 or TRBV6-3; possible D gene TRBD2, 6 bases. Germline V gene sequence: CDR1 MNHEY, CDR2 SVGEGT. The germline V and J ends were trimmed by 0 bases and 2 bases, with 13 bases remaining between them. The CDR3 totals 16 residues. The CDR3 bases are TGTGCCAGCAGTTACTCCTCCGGGACTGTTCAAGAGACCCAGTACTTC. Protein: CASSYSSGTVQETQYF.

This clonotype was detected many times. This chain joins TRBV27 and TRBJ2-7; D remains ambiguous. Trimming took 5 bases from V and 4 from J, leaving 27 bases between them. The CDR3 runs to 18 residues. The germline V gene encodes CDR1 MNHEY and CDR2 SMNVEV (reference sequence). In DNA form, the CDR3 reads TGTGCCAGCAGTCCCTCGCCTCGCGTACTCTCCATGAGGTACGAGCAGTACTTC. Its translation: CASSPSPRVLSMRYEQYF.

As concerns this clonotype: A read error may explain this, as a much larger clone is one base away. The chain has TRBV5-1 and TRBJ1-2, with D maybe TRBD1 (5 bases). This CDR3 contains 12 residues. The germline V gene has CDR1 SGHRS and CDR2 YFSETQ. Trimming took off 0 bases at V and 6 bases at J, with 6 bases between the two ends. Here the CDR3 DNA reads TGCGCCAGCAGCTTGGGGGACGATGGCTACACCTTC. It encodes CASSLGDDGYTF.

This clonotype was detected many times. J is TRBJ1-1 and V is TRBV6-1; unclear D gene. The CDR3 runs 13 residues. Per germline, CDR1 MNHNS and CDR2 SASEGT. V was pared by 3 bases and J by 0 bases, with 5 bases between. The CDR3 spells CASSEVVNTEAFF. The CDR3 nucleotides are TGTGCCAGCAGTGAGGTAGTGAACACTGAAGCTTTCTTT.

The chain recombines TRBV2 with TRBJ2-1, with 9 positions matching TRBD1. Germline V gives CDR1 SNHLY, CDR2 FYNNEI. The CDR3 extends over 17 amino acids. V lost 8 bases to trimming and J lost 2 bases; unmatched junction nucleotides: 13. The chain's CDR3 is CASGGQGLSRTYNEQFF. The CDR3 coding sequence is TGTGCCAGCGGGGGACAGGGTTTGAGTCGGACCTACAATGAGCAGTTCTTC.

The CDR3 DNA follows: TGTGCCATCAGTGGTACAGAGAGGAACACTGAAGCTTTCTTT. Amino acids: CAISGTERNTEAFF. The genes are TRBV10-3 and TRBJ1-1; unclear D gene. V lost 4 bases to trimming and J lost 1 base, with 10 bases between them. Germline CDR1 ENHRY, CDR2 SYGVKD. The CDR3 length is 14 residues.